The clone carrying this T cell receptor beta chain qualifies as medium-sized. Antigen: not known. Donors were drawn from the approximately 110-subject validation cohort, separate from the approximately 670-subject first cohort. The CDR3 totals 14 residues. Germline V CDR1 and CDR2: MNHNS, SASEGT. The V end was cut by 7 bases, the J end by 1 base, with 13 bases between. Only in-frame clones appear in the TCRdb table, and some are missing; sequencing was by immunoSEQ multiplex PCR. This table holds fewer than 120,000 clones, roughly 90% found once. These data originate in a study of cytomegalovirus exposure and HLA in healthy donors. Study summary: The 650 to 850 first-cohort repertoires and the 95 to 150 validation repertoires shared the same platform, a later analysis reported. Notes on the study in general: Subsequent analysis revealed that first-cohort TCR clusters tended to co-occur in the 120 or so validation repertoires.

The J gene is TRBJ1-1, the V gene TRBV6-1; D perhaps matches TRBD1 (6 bases). This TCR derives from a woman under 30 in good health and CMV-seronegative. The source material was PBMCs. The chain's CDR3 is CASISRDKNTEAFF. The DNA of the CDR3 is TGTGCCAGCATTTCCCGGGACAAGAACACTGAAGCTTTCTTT.